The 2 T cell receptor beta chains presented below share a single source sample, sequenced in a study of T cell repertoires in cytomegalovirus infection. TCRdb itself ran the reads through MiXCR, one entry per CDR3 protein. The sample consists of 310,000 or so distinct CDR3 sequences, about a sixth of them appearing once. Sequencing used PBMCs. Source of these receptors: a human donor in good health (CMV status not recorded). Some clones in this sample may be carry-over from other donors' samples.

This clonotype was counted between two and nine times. This chain's CDR3 is CASQLNGGTGELFF. Here the CDR3 DNA reads TGCGCCAGCCAGCTTAACGGGGGAACCGGGGAGCTGTTTTTT. V gene TRBV5-1 combines with J gene TRBJ2-2; a possible D gene is TRBD2 (6 bases). V lost 7 bases and J 5 bases, leaving 15 bases between the germline ends. The germline V gene encodes CDR1 SGHRS and CDR2 YFSETQ. The CDR3 loop spans 14 amino acids.

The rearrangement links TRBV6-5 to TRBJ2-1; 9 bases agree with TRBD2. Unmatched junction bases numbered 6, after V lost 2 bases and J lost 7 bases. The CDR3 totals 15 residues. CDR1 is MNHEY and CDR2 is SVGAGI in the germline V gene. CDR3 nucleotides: TGTGCCAGCAGTTACGCGGGGGGGGCGTGGAATGAGCAGTTCTTC. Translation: CASSYAGGAWNEQFF.